This T cell receptor beta chain derives from a study of OX40 agonist ivuxolimab in advanced cancers. Overall study context: Patients took ivuxolimab, an agonistic anti-OX40 (CD134) antibody. Age averaged about 62 years (range roughly 23 to 85), and about 86% were male.

In germline, CDR1 is MNHEY, CDR2 SVGAGI. This CDR3 region has 13 residues. V was cut by 1 base and J by 8 bases, with 9 bases left in between. Only in-frame clones appear in the TCRdb table, and some are missing; sequencing was by immunoSEQ multiplex PCR. The table lists around 73,000 clones, about 90% of them singletons. V gene TRBV6-5 combines with J gene TRBJ2-1; a possible D gene is TRBD2 (5 bases). The sequence came from an adult with an advanced solid tumor such as melanoma, head and neck, liver or kidney cancer. Sequencing used CD4+ or CD8+ T cells sorted from blood, obtained in a trial of the OX40 agonist ivuxolimab. The CDR3 region is CASSYYAGDEQFF. The CDR3 DNA reads TGTGCCAGCAGTTACTACGCCGGGGATGAGCAGTTCTTC.